This T cell receptor beta chain comes out of a study of Tregs in tolerant kidney transplant recipients. This CDR3 contains 13 residues. Germline V gene data show CDR1 as SGDLS and CDR2 as YYNGEE. Deletions cut 2 bases from V and 8 bases from J, with 11 bases between. Unstimulated regulatory T cells (CD4+CD25+CD127-), CD4+CD25- non-regulatory cells, CD4 and CD8 cells were FACS-sorted from thawed PBMCs. Study results and limitations: Biological reproducibility was not directly addressed in this study. In tolerant patients, donor-specific Tregs outgrew total Tregs, suggesting antigen-driven expansion. Activated donor B cell expansion appeared to reveal the most relevant donor-specific TCRbeta repertoire.

Points on this clone: Antigen specificity is unknown.

Data came from immunoSEQ multiplex PCR; TCRdb stores just in-frame clones and leaves some out. The sample consists of 110,000 or so clones, around 90% of them appearing once. This rearrangement joins TRBV9 to TRBJ2-1; D is possibly TRBD2 (6 bases). The specimen comprised CD4+ T cells from blood, sampled before the transplant. The clonotype was recovered from a human donor who received a combined kidney and bone marrow transplant. CDR3 sequence: CASSVAGFDEQFF. The CDR3, as DNA: TGTGCCAGCAGCGTCGCGGGATTTGATGAGCAGTTCTTC.